This passage covers 29 T cell receptor beta chains from one sample sequenced in a study of blood T cells in healthy people across ages. A second PCR of 7 to 11 cycles used a sample-barcoded 5' primer and a J-beta primer mix. TCRdb processed the 5' RACE reads anew with MiXCR; each CDR3 protein has one entry. The data hold about 1.1 million distinct CDR3 sequences, with less than 45% observed a single time. What was sequenced was blood. The receptors stem from a man between 18 and 35 years old in good health.

Concerning this clonotype: At one of its ends the junction is not consistent with the germline gene, which may arise from a read error. The gene calls are TRBV15 and TRBJ1-1, with a possible D match to TRBD1 (5 bases). CDR1 and CDR2 (germline): LNHNV, YYDKDF (reference sequence). There are 13 residues in the CDR3. The CDR3 sequence is CATGRDMNTEAFF. The CDR3 nucleotides read TGTGCCACCGGCAGGGATATGAACACTGAAGCTTTCTTT.

This chain uses TRBV5-6 with TRBJ2-5; D is unresolved. Germline V CDR1 and CDR2: SGHDT, YYEEEE. V was shortened by 4 bases and J by 5 bases, with 12 bases between the two germline ends. The CDR3 covers 13 residues. DNA of the CDR3: TGTGCCAGCAGCGTGGGCCGTAGGGAGACCCAGTACTTC. This encodes CASSVGRRETQYF.

This clonotype was counted at least ten times. This sequence joins TRBV24-1 and TRBJ2-1; possibly TRBD1 for D (6 bases). From germline, CDR1 is KGHDR and CDR2 SFDVKD. This CDR3 is 15 amino acids long. V was trimmed by 2 bases and J by 5 bases, leaving 12 bases between them. The CDR3 sequence: CATSDSLTGDNEQFF. The CDR3, as DNA: TGTGCCACCAGTGATTCCTTGACAGGAGACAATGAGCAGTTCTTC.

This clonotype came up a few times. This chain links TRBV6-4 with TRBJ2-7, with D uncertain. Trimming removed 3 bases at V and 5 bases at J, with 5 bases between. The germline V gene has CDR1 MRHNA and CDR2 SNTAGT. CDR3 length: 11 amino acids. Here the CDR3 DNA reads TGTGCCAGCAGTGAACCGAACGAGCAGTACTTC. Translation gives CASSEPNEQYF.

This clonotype was seen only a few times. This chain links TRBV4-3 with TRBJ1-1, with 11 nucleotides matching TRBD1. This CDR3 is built from 16 residues. Germline V CDR1 and CDR2: LGHNA, YSLEER. The junction had 4 bases not matched to a gene; V was cut back by 1 base and J by 3 bases. The CDR3 sequence: CASSQGTGGLHTEAFF. The CDR3 DNA sequence: TGCGCCAGCAGCCAAGGGACAGGGGGCCTCCACACTGAAGCTTTCTTT.

About this clonotype: The junction differs from germline at one of its ends, possibly a read error. The J gene is TRBJ2-1, the V gene TRBV7-7; 10 bases match TRBD2. The CDR3 extends over 13 amino acids. In germline, CDR1 is SSHAT, CDR2 FNYEAQ (reference sequence). The CDR3 is CASSPASGGEQFF. CDR3 DNA: TGTGCTAGCAGCCCAGCTAGCGGGGGTGAGCAGTTCTTC.

The chain joins TRBV2 to TRBJ1-2; D is ambiguous. Trimming shortened V by 7 bases and J by 1 base, and 16 bases separated the two germline ends. The germline gives CDR1 SNHLY, CDR2 FYNNEI. The CDR3 length is 15 residues. For the CDR3, the DNA is TGTGCCAGCACGGAGGGCGAGCTCCTTAACTATGGCTACACCTTC. This sequence encodes CASTEGELLNYGYTF.

This clonotype was seen only a few times. This chain connects TRBV12-3 or TRBV12-4 to TRBJ1-2, with D tentatively TRBD1 (6 bases). The length of the CDR3 is 16 residues. V lost 5 bases, J lost 3 bases, and 19 bases lay in between. The CDR3 DNA sequence: TGTGCCAGCAGTCCAGGGAGGGGGGTCTCTGACTATGGCTACACCTTC. Amino acids: CASSPGRGVSDYGYTF.

The chain recombines TRBV6-1 with TRBJ2-3; either TRBD1 or TRBD2 may fit D (5 bases each). Germline values: CDR1 MNHNS, CDR2 SASEGT. The CDR3 spans 17 residues. V was pared by 2 bases and J by 2 bases, with 17 bases between. CDR3 sequence: CASSEWGGGDDTDTQYF. Here the CDR3 DNA reads TGTGCCAGCAGTGAATGGGGTGGGGGTGATGACACAGATACGCAGTATTTT.

V usage is TRBV6-6 and J usage is TRBJ2-3, with D perhaps given as TRBD1 or TRBD2 (5 bases each). This CDR3 is 16 amino acids long. CDR1 and CDR2 from the germline V gene are MNHNY and SVGAGI (reference sequence). V lost 6 bases and J lost 2, with 18 bases in between. CDR3 sequence (DNA): TGTGCCAGCAGCTGGGGGACCAACTTCGACACAGATACGCAGTATTTT. Translation: CASSWGTNFDTDTQYF.

This clonotype was detected many times. This sequence joins TRBV27 and TRBJ1-5, with a weak D call TRBD1 (6 bases). Trimming removed 6 bases at V and 3 bases at J, with 12 bases between. Germline CDR1 is MNHEY and CDR2 is SMNVEV (reference sequence). The CDR3 totals 14 residues. CDR3: CASSPGQLNQPQHF. The CDR3 region has the DNA TGTGCCAGCAGCCCCGGACAGCTCAATCAGCCCCAGCATTTT.

This clonotype was picked up a small number of times. The rearrangement links TRBV12-3 or TRBV12-4 to TRBJ1-2, with TRBD1 matching 9 bases. J gave up 4 bases and V 2 bases, and 5 bases lay outside the gene matches. The CDR3 runs to 15 residues. For the CDR3, the DNA is TGTGCCAGCAGTTTATTTTCGACAGGGGGCTATGGCTACACCTTC. Its translation is CASSLFSTGGYGYTF.

This clonotype has a count of ten or more. The gene calls are TRBV12-3 or TRBV12-4 and TRBJ2-3; no reliable D call. With 6 bases removed from V and 2 bases from J, the gap between germline ends came to 6 bases. This CDR3 is built from 12 residues. The CDR3 DNA reads TGTGCCAGCAGACTCTACACAGATACGCAGTATTTT. It specifies CASRLYTDTQYF.

The CDR3 DNA reads TGTGCCAGCAGCTCAGGGACTAGCGGACCAATTTATCAGAATGAGCAGTTCTTC. Its protein is CASSSGTSGPIYQNEQFF. The chain recombines TRBV11-2 with TRBJ2-1, with TRBD2 matching over 11 bases. CDR1 is SGHAT, CDR2 FQNNGV, per germline. CDR3 length: 18 residues. The trim removed 4 bases at V and 7 bases at J, leaving 15 bases unmatched.

The chain uses TRBV29-1 and TRBJ2-2; D unclear. The germline gives CDR1 SQVTM, CDR2 ANQGSEA. The CDR3 contains 14 residues. V dropped 5 bases and J dropped 6 bases, with 16 bases sitting between them. In DNA, the CDR3 is TGCAGCGTTCGCGCGTTGATTGACGCCGGGGAGCTGTTTTTT. The encoded protein is CSVRALIDAGELFF.

The chain recombines TRBV29-1 with TRBJ2-1; D gene ambiguous. The CDR3 contains 14 residues. Germline assignment: CDR1 SQVTM and CDR2 ANQGSEA. Trimming removed 0 bases at V and 2 bases at J, with 8 bases between. The CDR3 sequence is CSVEEVVAYNEQFF. In nucleotides, the CDR3 is TGCAGCGTTGAAGAGGTAGTTGCCTACAATGAGCAGTTCTTC.

This chain uses TRBV29-1 with TRBJ2-2, with D maybe TRBD1 (6 bases). CDR1 SQVTM and CDR2 ANQGSEA come from the germline V gene. Trimming left V 4 bases short and J 0 bases short, with 9 bases between. CDR3 length equals 14 residues. CDR3 sequence: CSVARDTNTGELFF. The DNA of the CDR3 is TGCAGCGTTGCTAGGGACACGAACACCGGGGAGCTGTTTTTT.

V gene TRBV27 combines with J gene TRBJ1-6; TRBD1 might be the D (6 bases). From germline, CDR1 is MNHEY and CDR2 SMNVEV (reference sequence). Deletions cut 3 bases from V and 1 base from J, with 13 bases between. CDR3 length equals 17 residues. The CDR3 sequence: CASSLVGGPSYNSPLHF. The CDR3 nucleotides are TGTGCCAGCAGTTTGGTCGGGGGGCCTTCCTATAATTCACCCCTCCACTTT.

To note about this clonotype: One junction end disagrees with the germline gene, perhaps due to a read error. The rearrangement joins TRBV12-3 or TRBV12-4 to TRBJ1-5, with D unresolved. CDR3 size: 13 residues. CDR3 amino acids: CASRTGSNQPRHF. In DNA form, the CDR3 reads TGTGCCAGCAGGACCGGGAGCAATCAGCCCCGGCATTTT.

The V and J genes are TRBV28 and TRBJ2-1, with TRBD2 matching 16 bases. Germline CDR1 and CDR2: MDHEN and SYDVKM. This CDR3 comprises 18 residues. Trimming removed 2 bases from V and 3 bases from J; junction bases left unmatched: 4. The CDR3 here is CASSLIGTSGGVYNEQFF. The CDR3 nucleotides read TGTGCCAGCAGTTTAATAGGGACTAGCGGGGGGGTCTACAATGAGCAGTTCTTC.

The genes are TRBV5-1 and TRBJ2-3; 9 bases line up with TRBD2. Trimming removed 0 bases from V and 2 bases from J; junction bases left unmatched: 4. This CDR3 comprises 16 residues. CDR1 is SGHRS, CDR2 YFSETQ, per germline. The CDR3 bases are TGCGCCAGCAGCTTGGATCTAGCGGGGCTCACAGATACGCAGTATTTT. It yields the protein CASSLDLAGLTDTQYF.

V is TRBV9 and J is TRBJ1-5; D remains ambiguous. Germline V gives CDR1 SGDLS, CDR2 YYNGEE. V lost 6 bases, J lost 0 bases, and 16 bases lay in between. The CDR3 is 16 residues long. CDR3 sequence: CASTSGGSYSNQPQHF. The CDR3, as DNA: TGTGCCAGCACCTCAGGTGGAAGCTATAGCAATCAGCCCCAGCATTTT. The full variable domain, completed using reference TRBV9 and TRBJ1-5, is DSGVTQTPKHLITATGQRVTLRCSPRSGDLSVYWYQQSLDQGLQFLIQYYNGEERAKGNILERFSAQQFPDLHSELNLSSLELGDSALYFCASTSGGSYSNQPQHFGDGTRLSIL.

This clonotype was counted between two and nine times. The chain is built from TRBV7-2 and TRBJ2-5; TRBD1 might be the D (5 bases). The CDR3 length is 15 residues. V shed 3 bases and J shed 2 bases, with 13 bases lying between them. Germline-derived CDR1 and CDR2 are SGHTA and FQGNSA. CDR3 sequence (DNA): TGTGCCAGCAGCTTCCCCTTGACAGTTCAAGAGACCCAGTACTTC. Protein: CASSFPLTVQETQYF.

With respect to this clonotype: This could be a read error, since a much larger clone is one nucleotide away. The chain links TRBV29-1 to TRBJ2-7; no firm D call. Germline CDR1 SQVTM, CDR2 ANQGSEA. This CDR3 has 13 amino acids. Between the trimmed V and J ends, which lost 7 bases and 2 bases, there was a span of 15 bases. The CDR3 region is CSGVRSSTYEQYF. In DNA form, the CDR3 reads TGCAGCGGGGTGCGATCCAGTACCTACGAGCAGTACTTC.

V usage is TRBV24-1 and J usage is TRBJ2-1; 11 bases match TRBD2. This CDR3 contains 15 residues. Germline CDR1 is KGHDR and CDR2 is SFDVKD. V lost 4 bases to trimming and J lost 4 bases; unmatched junction nucleotides: 2. The CDR3 nucleotides are TGTGCCACCAGTGAGGGGACTAGCGGTTACAATGAGCAGTTCTTC. It encodes CATSEGTSGYNEQFF.

The CDR3 DNA reads as TGTGCCAGCAGCCAAGATAAAGGGGTCTCCGAAGCTTTCTTT. Translation: CASSQDKGVSEAFF. The chain has TRBV4-2 and TRBJ1-1; weak D call: TRBD1 (5 bases). The CDR3 extends over 14 amino acids. With 0 bases removed from V and 8 bases from J, the gap between germline ends came to 13 bases. The germline gives CDR1 LGHNA, CDR2 YNFKEQ.

The rearrangement joins TRBV11-2 to TRBJ2-3; TRBD2 agrees at 13 bases. Losses at the gene ends were 5 bases for V and 5 bases for J; bases not matched to a gene: 22. This CDR3 has 21 amino acids. Per germline, CDR1 SGHAT and CDR2 FQNNGV. In DNA, the CDR3 is TGTGCCAGCAGCCCGGGACTAGCGGGGATCAGAAACGCACTTCAAATAGATACGCAGTATTTT. Its protein is CASSPGLAGIRNALQIDTQYF.

The V call is TRBV5-1, the J call TRBJ2-6; D perhaps matches TRBD1 (6 bases). The length of the CDR3 is 16 residues. The V gene's germline CDR1 is SGHRS and CDR2 YFSETQ. Trimming took off 0 bases at V and 13 bases at J, with 20 bases between the two ends. The CDR3 here is CASSLESGSTGLVLTF. In DNA form, the CDR3 reads TGCGCCAGCAGCTTGGAAAGTGGAAGTACAGGGCTGGTCCTGACTTTC.

With regard to this clonotype: A much larger clone is a single base away; this may be a read error. This chain links TRBV27 with TRBJ1-5; D perhaps matches TRBD1 (5 bases). The germline V gene encodes CDR1 MNHEY and CDR2 SMNVEV (reference sequence). The CDR3 totals 14 residues. V lost 5 bases and J 5 bases, leaving 13 bases between the germline ends. CDR3 sequence: CASSRDGRDQPQHF. In DNA form, the CDR3 reads TGTGCCAGCAGTAGGGACGGGCGTGATCAGCCCCAGCATTTT.